Described below is a single T cell receptor (beta chain) sequence and its context. The antigen remains undetermined. Use of 60 Vbeta and 13 Jbeta primers characterized the PCR. Repertoires were generated with immunoSEQ multiplex PCR, while TCRdb's copy carries only in-frame clones and drops some. The sample lists some 160,000 clones, 80% to 85% occurring once. Germline assignment: CDR1 SGHVS and CDR2 FQNEAQ. V lost 2 bases to trimming and J lost 5 bases, with 9 bases between them. This CDR3 spans 13 amino acids. The entry originates in a study of cytomegalovirus exposure and HLA in healthy donors. Whole-study findings and limits: Reported findings show TCR beta sequences accurately forecast HLA-A and HLA-B alleles in most subjects. When analyzed later, a missense DCLRE1C variant was found to be linked to TCR beta V- and J-gene trimming.

The receptor's source is a man aged 18-30 years in good health and CMV-seronegative. The chain carries TRBV7-8 and TRBJ2-5; D may be TRBD2 (5 bases). Sequencing was done on a sample of PBMCs. This chain's CDR3 is CASSLWRGETQYF. CDR3 sequence (DNA): TGTGCCAGCAGCTTATGGCGCGGGGAGACCCAGTACTTC.